This T cell receptor (beta chain) is drawn from a study of T cells after yellow fever vaccination. The study, taken as a whole, reports: The secondary response was weaker, and its peak arrived faster, on day 5 versus 15.

CDR1 and CDR2 from the germline V gene are MDHEN and SYDVKM. Trimming shortened V by 5 bases and J by 5 bases, and 24 bases separated the two germline ends. There are 17 residues in the CDR3. One entry per CDR3 protein, called by TCRdb with MiXCR from the 5' RACE reads. Of roughly 250,000 distinct CDR3 sequences detected, about an eighth appear once; the ten largest clones hold about 0.51%. This clonotype was seen a handful of times. What it recognizes is unknown. This TCR was recovered from a man under 40 who received the YFV17D yellow fever vaccine. The input for sequencing was CD4+ T cells sorted from PBMCs, taken 45 days after the yellow fever booster vaccination. The V and J genes are TRBV28 and TRBJ2-5, with a weak D call TRBD2 (7 bases). CDR3 DNA sequence: TGTGCCAGCAGTCCGAGAGGGGGGGGAGCGGCGGATGAGACCCAGTACTTC. Amino acid sequence: CASSPRGGGAADETQYF.